These 6 T cell receptor beta chains came from one sample sequenced in a study of T cells in Graves' hyperthyroidism and ophthalmopathy. The investigators amplified TCR beta CDR3 regions from RNA transcripts. The primer set for the first-round RT-PCR of the TCR CDR3 was HTBI. TCRdb re-analysed the multiplex PCR reads in MiXCR, keeping a single row per CDR3 protein. The table has around 450,000 distinct CDR3 sequences, less than 20% seen once. The sequencing sample was made of blood. These receptors were obtained from a woman aged 18-35 years with Graves' hyperthyroidism.

This clonotype was observed a handful of times. The V call is TRBV20-1, the J call TRBJ1-1; possibly TRBD1 for D (5 bases). Germline V gene lookup returns CDR1 DFQATT and CDR2 SNEGSKA (reference sequence). The CDR3 length is 13 residues. V gave up 5 bases and J gave up 0 bases, with 10 bases separating them. DNA of the CDR3: TGCAGTGCTGCAGGGATAGTGAACACTGAAGCTTTCTTT. This codes for CSAAGIVNTEAFF.

The chain carries TRBV20-1 and TRBJ1-2; TRBD1 agrees at 11 bases. Germline V gene data show CDR1 as DFQATT and CDR2 as SNEGSKA (reference sequence). The CDR3 covers 17 residues. Trimming took 5 bases from V and 4 from J; bases not matched to a gene: 15. CDR3 coding DNA: TGCAGTGCTGGGGGGACAGGGGGAGTACGACAGGGCTATGGCTACACCTTC. Translation gives CSAGGTGGVRQGYGYTF.

J is TRBJ2-4 and V is TRBV5-1, with a possible D match to TRBD2 (5 bases). Between the trimmed V and J ends, which lost 0 bases and 0 bases, there was a span of 10 bases. Germline loops: CDR1 SGHRS, CDR2 YFSETQ. There are 16 residues in the CDR3. CDR3 residues: CASSLGTYLAKNIQYF. The CDR3 DNA reads TGCGCCAGCAGCTTGGGGACTTATTTAGCCAAAAACATTCAGTACTTC.

This clonotype was detected ten times or more. The chain couples TRBV29-1 to TRBJ2-7, with no clear D. Germline CDR1 SQVTM, CDR2 ANQGSEA. This CDR3 has 12 residues. Trimming removed 4 bases at V and 2 bases at J, with 9 bases between. CDR3 region: CSVGWSAYEQYF. The CDR3 DNA is TGCAGCGTTGGATGGTCAGCCTACGAGCAGTACTTC.

This clonotype was recorded a few times. The genes are TRBV7-3 and TRBJ1-6; D may be TRBD1 (5 bases). Trimming cost V 1 base and J 7 bases, with 8 bases left between them. The CDR3 is 14 residues long. Germline loops: CDR1 SGHTA, CDR2 FQGTGA. The CDR3: CASSLNPGNSPLHF. CDR3 DNA sequence: TGTGCCAGCAGCTTAAATCCAGGGAATTCACCCCTCCACTTT.

This clonotype has ten or more counts. This chain links TRBV5-1 with TRBJ2-2; D could derive from TRBD1 or TRBD2 (6 bases each). This CDR3 comprises 15 residues. The V and J ends lost 7 bases and 2 bases respectively, with 15 bases between them. Germline values: CDR1 SGHRS, CDR2 YFSETQ. The CDR3 reads CASSPGAINTGELFF. As DNA, the CDR3 is TGCGCCAGCTCACCGGGGGCCATAAACACCGGGGAGCTGTTTTTT. Full variable domain (outside the CDR3, taken from reference TRBV5-1 and TRBJ2-2): KAGVTQTPRYLIKTRGQQVTLSCSPISGHRSVSWYQQTPGQGLQFLFEYFSETQRNKGNFPGRFSGRQFSNSRSEMNVSTLELGDSALYLCASSPGAINTGELFFGEGSRLTVL.